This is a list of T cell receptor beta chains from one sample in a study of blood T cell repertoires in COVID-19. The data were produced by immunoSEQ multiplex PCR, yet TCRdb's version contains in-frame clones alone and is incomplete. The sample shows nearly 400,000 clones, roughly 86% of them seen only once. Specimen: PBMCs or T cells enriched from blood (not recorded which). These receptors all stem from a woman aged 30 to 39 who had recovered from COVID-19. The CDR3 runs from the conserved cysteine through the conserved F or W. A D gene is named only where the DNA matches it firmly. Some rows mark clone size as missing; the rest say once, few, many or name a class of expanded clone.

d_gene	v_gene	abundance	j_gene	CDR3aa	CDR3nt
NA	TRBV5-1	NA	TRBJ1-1	CASSTQVGSTEAFF	TGCGCCAGCAGCACCCAGGTAGGCTCGACTGAAGCTTTCTTT
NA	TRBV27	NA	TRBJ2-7	CASSLLGDYEQYF	TGTGCCAGCAGTTTACTCGGGGACTACGAGCAGTACTTC
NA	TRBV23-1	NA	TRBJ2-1	CASSQSVTLARLEQFF	TGCGCCAGCAGTCAATCGGTCACTTTAGCCCGTCTTGAGCAGTTCTTC
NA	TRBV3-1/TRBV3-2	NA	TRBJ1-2	CASSQAVQGYGYTF	TGTGCCAGCAGCCAAGCGGTCCAGGGCTATGGCTACACCTTC
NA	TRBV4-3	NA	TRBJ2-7	CASSQESSGGAYEQYF	TGCGCCAGCAGCCAAGAGTCCTCTGGCGGCGCCTACGAGCAGTACTTC
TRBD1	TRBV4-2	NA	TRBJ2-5	CASSPRDRGLETQYF	TGTGCCAGCAGCCCTCGGGACAGGGGGCTAGAGACCCAGTACTTC
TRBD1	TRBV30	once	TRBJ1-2	CAWSGDREGGYTF	TGTGCCTGGAGCGGGGACAGGGAGGGTGGCTACACCTTC
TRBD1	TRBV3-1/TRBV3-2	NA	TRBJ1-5	CASSQSTGGSNQPQHF	TGTGCCAGCAGCCAAAGCACAGGGGGAAGCAATCAGCCCCAGCATTTT
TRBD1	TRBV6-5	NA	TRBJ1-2	CASTQGAGIYGYTF	TGTGCCAGCACACAGGGGGCGGGGATATATGGCTACACCTTC
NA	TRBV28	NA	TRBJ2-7	CASSLDQTSYEQYF	TGTGCCAGCAGTTTAGATCAGACTTCCTACGAGCAGTACTTC
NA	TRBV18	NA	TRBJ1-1	CASSRTDGKNTEAFF	TGTGCCAGCTCACGTACTGACGGGAAGAACACTGAAGCTTTCTTT
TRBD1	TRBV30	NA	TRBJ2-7	CAWSVPDRVVHEQYF	TGTGCCTGGAGTGTTCCGGACAGGGTTGTCCACGAGCAGTACTTC
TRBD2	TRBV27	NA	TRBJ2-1	CASSSQSGLASEEQFF	TGTGCCAGCAGTTCCCAGTCGGGACTAGCGTCAGAAGAGCAGTTCTTC
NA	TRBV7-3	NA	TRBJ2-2	CASSLTAENTGELFF	TGTGCCAGCAGCTTAACGGCAGAGAACACCGGGGAGCTGTTTTTT
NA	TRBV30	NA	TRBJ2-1	CAWSGQVEQFF	TGTGCCTGGAGTGGACAGGTCGAGCAGTTCTTC